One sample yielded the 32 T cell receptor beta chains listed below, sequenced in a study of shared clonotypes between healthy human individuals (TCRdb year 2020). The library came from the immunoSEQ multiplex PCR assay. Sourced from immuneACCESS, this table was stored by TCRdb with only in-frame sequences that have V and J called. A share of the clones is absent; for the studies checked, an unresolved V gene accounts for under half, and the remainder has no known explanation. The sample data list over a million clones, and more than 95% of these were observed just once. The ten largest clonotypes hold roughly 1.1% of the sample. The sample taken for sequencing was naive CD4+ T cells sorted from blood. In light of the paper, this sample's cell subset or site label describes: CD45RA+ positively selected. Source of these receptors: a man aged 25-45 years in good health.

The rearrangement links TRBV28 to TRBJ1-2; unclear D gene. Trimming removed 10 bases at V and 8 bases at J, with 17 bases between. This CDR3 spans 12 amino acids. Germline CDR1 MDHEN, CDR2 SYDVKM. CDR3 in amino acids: CAITDQIGGYTF. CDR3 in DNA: TGTGCCATTACGGACCAAATCGGGGGCTACACCTTC.

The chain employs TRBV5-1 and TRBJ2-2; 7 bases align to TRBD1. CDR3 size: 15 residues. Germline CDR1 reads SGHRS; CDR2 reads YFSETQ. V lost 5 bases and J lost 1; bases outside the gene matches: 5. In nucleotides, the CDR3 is TGCGCCAGCAGTCGACAGGGCCAGAACACCGGGGAGCTGTTTTTT. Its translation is CASSRQGQNTGELFF.

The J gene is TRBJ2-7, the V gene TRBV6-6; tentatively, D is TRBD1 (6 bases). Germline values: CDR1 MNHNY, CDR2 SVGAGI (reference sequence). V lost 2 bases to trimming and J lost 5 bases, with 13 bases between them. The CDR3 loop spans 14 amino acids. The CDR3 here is CASSYPDSSDEQYF. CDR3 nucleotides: TGTGCCAGCAGTTACCCGGACAGTAGTGACGAGCAGTACTTC.

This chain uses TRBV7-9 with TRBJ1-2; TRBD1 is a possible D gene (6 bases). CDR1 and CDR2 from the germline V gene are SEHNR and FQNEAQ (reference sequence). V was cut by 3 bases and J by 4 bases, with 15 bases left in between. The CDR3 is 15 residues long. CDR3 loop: CASSLADRRGYGYTF. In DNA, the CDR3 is TGTGCCAGCAGCTTGGCGGACAGACGAGGCTATGGCTACACCTTC.

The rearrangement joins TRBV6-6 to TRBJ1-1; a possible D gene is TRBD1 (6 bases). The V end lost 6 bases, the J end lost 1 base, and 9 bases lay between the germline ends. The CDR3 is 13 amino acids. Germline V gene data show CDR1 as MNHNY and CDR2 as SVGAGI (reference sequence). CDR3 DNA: TGTGCCAGCAGCTGGACAGCGAACACTGAAGCTTTCTTT. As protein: CASSWTANTEAFF.

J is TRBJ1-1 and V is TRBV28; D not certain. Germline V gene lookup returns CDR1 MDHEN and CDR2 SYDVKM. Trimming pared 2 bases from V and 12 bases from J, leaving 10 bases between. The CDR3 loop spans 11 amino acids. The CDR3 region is CASSLGMVPFF. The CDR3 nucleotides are TGTGCCAGCAGTTTAGGTATGGTCCCTTTCTTT.

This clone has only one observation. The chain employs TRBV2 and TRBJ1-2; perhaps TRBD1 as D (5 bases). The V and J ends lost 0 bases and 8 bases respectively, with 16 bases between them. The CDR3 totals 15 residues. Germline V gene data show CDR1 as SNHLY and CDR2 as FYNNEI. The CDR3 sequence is CASSEALRGKEGYTF. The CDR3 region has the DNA TGTGCCAGCAGTGAAGCGCTTCGGGGGAAGGAAGGCTACACCTTC.

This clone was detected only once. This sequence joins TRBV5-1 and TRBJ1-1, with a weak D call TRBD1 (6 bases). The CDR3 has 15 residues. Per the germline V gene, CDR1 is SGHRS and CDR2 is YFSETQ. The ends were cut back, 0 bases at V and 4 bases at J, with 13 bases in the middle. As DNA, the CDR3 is TGCGCCAGCAGCTTGGGAGCAGGGGAGGGCACTGAAGCTTTCTTT. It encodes CASSLGAGEGTEAFF.

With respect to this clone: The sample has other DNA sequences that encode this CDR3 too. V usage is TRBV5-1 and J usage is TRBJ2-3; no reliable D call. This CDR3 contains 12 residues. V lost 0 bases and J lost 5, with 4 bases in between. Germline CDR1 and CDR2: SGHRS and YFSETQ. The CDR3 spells CASSLVLDTQYF. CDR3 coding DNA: TGCGCCAGCAGCTTGGTTCTAGATACGCAGTATTTT. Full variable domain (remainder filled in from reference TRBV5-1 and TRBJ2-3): KAGVTQTPRYLIKTRGQQVTLSCSPISGHRSVSWYQQTPGQGLQFLFEYFSETQRNKGNFPGRFSGRQFSNSRSEMNVSTLELGDSALYLCASSLVLDTQYFGPGTRLTVL.

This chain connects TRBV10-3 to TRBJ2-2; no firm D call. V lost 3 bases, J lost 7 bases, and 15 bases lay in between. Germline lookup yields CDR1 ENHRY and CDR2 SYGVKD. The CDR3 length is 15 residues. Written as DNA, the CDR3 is TGTGCCATCAGTGAAGTCGGTAAAGGCGGCGGGGAGCTGTTTTTT. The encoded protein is CAISEVGKGGGELFF.

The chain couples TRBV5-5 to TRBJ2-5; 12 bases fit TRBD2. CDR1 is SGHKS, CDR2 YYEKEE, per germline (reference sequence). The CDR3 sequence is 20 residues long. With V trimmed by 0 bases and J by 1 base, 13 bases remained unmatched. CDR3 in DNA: TGTGCCAGCAGCTTGGAAGGACTAGCGGGGCCCTACGCCCCCCAAGAGACCCAGTACTTC. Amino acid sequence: CASSLEGLAGPYAPQETQYF.

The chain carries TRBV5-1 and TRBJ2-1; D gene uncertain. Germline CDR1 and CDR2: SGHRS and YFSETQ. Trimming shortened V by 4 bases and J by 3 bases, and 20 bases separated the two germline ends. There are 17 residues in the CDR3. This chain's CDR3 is CASSQPKMGISYNEQFF. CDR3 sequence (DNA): TGCGCCAGCAGCCAACCTAAGATGGGGATTAGCTACAATGAGCAGTTCTTC.

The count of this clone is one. For the CDR3, the DNA is TGTGCCAGCAGCCAAAGGACAGGGGGCACGGACACCATATATTTT. Encoded protein: CASSQRTGGTDTIYF. The rearrangement joins TRBV11-3 to TRBJ1-3; 11 nucleotides line up with TRBD1. The CDR3 runs to 15 residues. Germline CDR1 and CDR2: SGHNT and YENEEA. V trimming: 5 bases; J trimming: 8 bases; junction bases outside the gene matches: 8.

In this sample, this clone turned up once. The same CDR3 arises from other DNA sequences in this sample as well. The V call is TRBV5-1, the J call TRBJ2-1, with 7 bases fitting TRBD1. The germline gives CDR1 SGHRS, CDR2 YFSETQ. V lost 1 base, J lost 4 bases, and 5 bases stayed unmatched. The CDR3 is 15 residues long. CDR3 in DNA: TGCGCCAGCAGCTTGAGTGACAGGGAGTACAATGAGCAGTTCTTC. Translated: CASSLSDREYNEQFF.

The DNA for the CDR3 is TGTGCCAGTAGTACAAGATTCCTTAGCAATCAGCCCCAGCATTTT. Translation gives CASSTRFLSNQPQHF. The chain recombines TRBV19 with TRBJ1-5; no firm D call. Trimming took off 4 bases at V and 0 bases at J, with 10 bases between the two ends. Per the germline V gene, CDR1 is LNHDA and CDR2 is SQIVND (reference sequence). The CDR3 totals 15 residues. Drawing the rest from reference TRBV19 and TRBJ1-5, the complete variable domain is DGGITQSPKYLFRKEGQNVTLSCEQNLNHDAMYWYRQDPGQGLRLIYYSQIVNDFQKGDIAEGYSVSREKKESFPLTVTSAQKNPTAFYLCASSTRFLSNQPQHFGDGTRLSIL.

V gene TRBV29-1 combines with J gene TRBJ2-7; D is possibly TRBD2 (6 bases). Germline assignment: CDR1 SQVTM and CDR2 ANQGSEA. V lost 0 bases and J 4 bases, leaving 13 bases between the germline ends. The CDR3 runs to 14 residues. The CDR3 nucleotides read TGCAGCGTTGAAGAGGGGGGTAGTAGGTACGAGCAGTACTTC. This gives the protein CSVEEGGSRYEQYF.

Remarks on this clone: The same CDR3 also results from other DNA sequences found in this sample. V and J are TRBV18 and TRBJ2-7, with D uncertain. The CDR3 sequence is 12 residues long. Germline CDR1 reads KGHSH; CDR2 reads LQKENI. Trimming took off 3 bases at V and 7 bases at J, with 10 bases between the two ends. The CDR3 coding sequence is TGTGCCAGCTCACCCCTAGGTGGAGAGCAGTACTTC. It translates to CASSPLGGEQYF.

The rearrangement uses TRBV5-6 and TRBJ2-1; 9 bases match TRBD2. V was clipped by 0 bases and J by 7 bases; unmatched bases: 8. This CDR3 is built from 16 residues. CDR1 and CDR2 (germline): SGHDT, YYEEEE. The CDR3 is CASSLELLAGLNEQFF. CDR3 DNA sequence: TGTGCCAGCAGCTTGGAGCTACTAGCGGGCCTGAATGAGCAGTTCTTC.

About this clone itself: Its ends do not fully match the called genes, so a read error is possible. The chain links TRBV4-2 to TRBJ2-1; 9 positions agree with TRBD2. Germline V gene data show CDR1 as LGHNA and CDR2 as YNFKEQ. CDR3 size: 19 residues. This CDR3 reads CASSQDPPSRLAEKSPLLF. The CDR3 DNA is TGTGCCAGCAGCCAAGATCCCCCTTCGCGACTAGCGGAAAAAAGCCCGTTGCTCTTC.

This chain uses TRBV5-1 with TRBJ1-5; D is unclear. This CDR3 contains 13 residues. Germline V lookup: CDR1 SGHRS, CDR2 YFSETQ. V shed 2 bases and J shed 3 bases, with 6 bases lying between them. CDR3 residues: CASSLQTNQPQHF. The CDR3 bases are TGCGCCAGCAGCTTACAGACCAATCAGCCCCAGCATTTT.

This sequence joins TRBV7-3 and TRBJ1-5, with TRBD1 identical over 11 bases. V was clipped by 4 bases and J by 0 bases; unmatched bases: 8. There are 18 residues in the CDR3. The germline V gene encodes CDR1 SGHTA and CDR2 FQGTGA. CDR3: CASSSRDRGENSNQPQHF. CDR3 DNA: TGTGCCAGCAGCTCCCGGGACAGGGGGGAGAATAGCAATCAGCCCCAGCATTTT.

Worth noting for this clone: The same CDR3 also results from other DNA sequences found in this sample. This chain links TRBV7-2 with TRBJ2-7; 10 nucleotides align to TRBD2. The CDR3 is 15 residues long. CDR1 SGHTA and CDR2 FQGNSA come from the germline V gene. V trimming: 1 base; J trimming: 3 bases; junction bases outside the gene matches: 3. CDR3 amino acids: CASSLGLAGVYEQYF. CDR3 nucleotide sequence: TGTGCCAGCAGCTTAGGGCTAGCGGGAGTCTACGAGCAGTACTTC.

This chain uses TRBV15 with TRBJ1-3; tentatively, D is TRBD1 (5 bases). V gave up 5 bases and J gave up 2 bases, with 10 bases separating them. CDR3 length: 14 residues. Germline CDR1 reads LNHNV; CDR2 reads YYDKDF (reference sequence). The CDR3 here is CATSGAGPGNTIYF. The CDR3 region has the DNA TGTGCCACCAGCGGCGCAGGGCCTGGAAACACCATATATTTT.

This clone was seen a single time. The CDR3 protein is CASSFRQGIEEKLFF. The DNA of the CDR3 is TGTGCCAGCAGCTTTAGACAGGGGATAGAAGAAAAACTGTTTTTT. J is TRBJ1-4 and V is TRBV7-9; the match to TRBD1 covers 8 bases. After removal of 3 bases from V and 8 bases from J, the junction contained 8 bases not matched to a gene. Germline V gives CDR1 SEHNR, CDR2 FQNEAQ (reference sequence). This CDR3 is 15 amino acids long.

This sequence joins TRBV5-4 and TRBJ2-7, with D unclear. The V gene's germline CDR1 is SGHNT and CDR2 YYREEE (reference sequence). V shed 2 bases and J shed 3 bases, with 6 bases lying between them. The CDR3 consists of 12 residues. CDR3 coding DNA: TGTGCCAGCAGCTTAAGGAGCTACGAGCAGTACTTC. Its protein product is CASSLRSYEQYF. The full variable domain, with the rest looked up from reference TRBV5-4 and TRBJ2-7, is ETGVTQSPTHLIKTRGQQVTLRCSSQSGHNTVSWYQQALGQGPQFIFQYYREEENGRGNFPPRFSGLQFPNYSSELNVNALELDDSALYLCASSLRSYEQYFGPGTRLTVT.

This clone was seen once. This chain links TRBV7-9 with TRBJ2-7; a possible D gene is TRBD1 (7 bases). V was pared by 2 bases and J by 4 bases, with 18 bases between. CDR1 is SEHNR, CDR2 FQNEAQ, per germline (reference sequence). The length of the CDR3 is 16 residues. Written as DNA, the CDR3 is TGTGCCAGCAGCTTAAGGGCGGGACAGACTGCGTACGAGCAGTACTTC. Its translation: CASSLRAGQTAYEQYF.

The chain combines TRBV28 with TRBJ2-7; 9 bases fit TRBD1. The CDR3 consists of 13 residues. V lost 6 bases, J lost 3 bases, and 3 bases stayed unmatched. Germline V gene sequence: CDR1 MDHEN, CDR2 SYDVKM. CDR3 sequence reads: CASRGTGNYEQYF. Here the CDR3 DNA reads TGTGCCAGCAGGGGGACAGGGAACTACGAGCAGTACTTC.

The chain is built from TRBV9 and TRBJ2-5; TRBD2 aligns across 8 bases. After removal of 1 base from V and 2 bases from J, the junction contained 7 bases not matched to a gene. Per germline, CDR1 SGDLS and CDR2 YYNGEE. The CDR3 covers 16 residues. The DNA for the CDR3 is TGTGCCAGCAGCGTACTCAGCGGGAGTAATCAAGAGACCCAGTACTTC. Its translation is CASSVLSGSNQETQYF.

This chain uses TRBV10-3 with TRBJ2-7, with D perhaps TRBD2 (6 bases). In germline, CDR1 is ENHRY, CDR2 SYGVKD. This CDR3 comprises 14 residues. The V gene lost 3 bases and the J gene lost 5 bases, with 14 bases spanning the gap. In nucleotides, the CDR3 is TGTGCCATCAGTGATCGGGGGTCCGAAGACGAGCAGTACTTC. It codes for CAISDRGSEDEQYF.

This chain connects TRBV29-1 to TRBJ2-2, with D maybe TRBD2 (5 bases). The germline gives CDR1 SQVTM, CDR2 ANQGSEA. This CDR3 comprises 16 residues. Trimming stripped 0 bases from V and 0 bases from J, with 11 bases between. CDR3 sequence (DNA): TGCAGCGTTGAAGATTGGGAGAGGACGAACACCGGGGAGCTGTTTTTT. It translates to CSVEDWERTNTGELFF.

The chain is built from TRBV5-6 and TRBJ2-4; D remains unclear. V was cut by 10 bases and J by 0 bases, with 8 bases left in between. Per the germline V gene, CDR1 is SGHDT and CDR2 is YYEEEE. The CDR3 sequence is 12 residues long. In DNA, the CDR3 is TGTGCCCGACGGTTAGCCAAAAACATTCAGTACTTC. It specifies CARRLAKNIQYF.

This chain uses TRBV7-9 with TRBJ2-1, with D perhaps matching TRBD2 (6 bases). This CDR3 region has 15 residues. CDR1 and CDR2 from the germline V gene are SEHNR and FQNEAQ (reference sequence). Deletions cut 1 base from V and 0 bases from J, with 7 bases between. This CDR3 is CASSLVLASYNEQFF. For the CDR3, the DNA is TGTGCCAGCAGCTTAGTACTAGCCTCCTACAATGAGCAGTTCTTC.